The clone carrying this T cell receptor beta chain was seen more than once but under ten times. Authors' processing steps: How many nucleated cells were present was estimated from reference gene primer amplification. Sequenced by immunoSEQ multiplex PCR; TCRdb stores in-frame clones only, minus some. Clonal size and the V and J genes are those of that table, whereas D and trimming came from the DNA. The sample shows 70,000 to 90,000 clones, roughly 70% of them seen only once. The data are from a study of blood T cell repertoires in COVID-19. As for the study in general: Acute and convalescent COVID-19 samples came from the United States, Italy and Spain. Sources were T cells, B-cell-depleted T cells, or PBMCs; the material itself was cDNA or gDNA.

The V segment lost 3 bases and the J segment 5 bases; nucleotides outside the gene matches: 3. CDR3 length equals 13 residues. CDR1 and CDR2 from the germline V gene are MDHEN and SYDVKM. The clonotype comes from a human donor with acute or convalescent COVID-19. The donor label of this sample is uncertain. The J gene is TRBJ2-5, the V gene TRBV28, with 7 bases identical to TRBD2. Specimen: peripheral blood. For the CDR3, the DNA is TGTGCCAGCAGTTTCCCCGGGAGGGAGACCCAGTACTTC. It specifies CASSFPGRETQYF.